What follows describes a single T cell receptor (beta chain). In the study's own analysis: The assay estimated nucleated cells by amplifying reference gene primers. Data came from immunoSEQ multiplex PCR; TCRdb stores just in-frame clones and leaves some out. That table is the source of V, J and clone size, and D and trimming were worked out from the DNA. The table has over 80,000 clones, over 80% seen once; the top ten hold roughly 2%. This entry comes from a study of blood T cell repertoires in COVID-19. About the study: Specimens from acute and convalescent COVID-19 originated in the United States, Italy and Spain. T cells, B-cell-depleted T cells, or PBMCs supplied cDNA or gDNA.

This CDR3 is 16 amino acids long. Germline V gene lookup returns CDR1 SGHRS and CDR2 YFSETQ. Losses at the gene ends were 3 bases for V and 3 bases for J; bases not matched to a gene: 9. The sequence derives from a human donor with active COVID-19. The donor label of this sample is uncertain. The chain links TRBV5-1 to TRBJ2-7; TRBD1 agrees at 10 bases. Material: peripheral blood. The DNA of the CDR3 is TGCGCCAGCAGCTCCCGCCCCGGACAGGGGGACTACGAGCAGTACTTC. Its translation is CASSSRPGQGDYEQYF.